These 22 T cell receptor beta chains were sequenced from one sample in a study of shared clonotypes between healthy human individuals. The assay was immunoSEQ multiplex PCR, and TCRdb's table has in-frame clones only and misses some. The sample includes over a million clones, around 82% seen only once; the top ten take 0.5% to 0.65%. The specimen was memory CD4+ T cells from PBMCs. Stated subset: CD45RA-negative fraction. The receptors come from a man aged 18 to 29 in good health. Some clones in this sample may be carry-over from other donors' samples.

This clone was observed a few times. The same CDR3 is also encoded by other DNA sequences in this sample. The CDR3 region has the DNA TGTGCCAGCAGCTCACAGGGGGTTGAAGAGACCCAGTACTTC. Translated, it gives CASSSQGVEETQYF. The chain has TRBV7-2 and TRBJ2-5, with TRBD1 matching 8 bases. Trimming removed 4 bases from V and 3 bases from J; junction bases left unmatched: 4. The CDR3 is 14 amino acids. CDR1 is SGHTA and CDR2 is FQGNSA in the germline V gene.

The chain links TRBV30 to TRBJ2-3; D gene unclear. Per germline, CDR1 GTSNPN and CDR2 SVGIG (reference sequence). Trimming removed 4 bases at V and 6 bases at J, with 23 bases between. The CDR3 is made up of 16 amino acids. CDR3 residues: CAWMTGRLFPADTQYF. Written as DNA, the CDR3 is TGTGCCTGGATGACTGGTCGGTTATTCCCCGCGGATACGCAGTATTTT.

The chain couples TRBV5-1 to TRBJ2-1, with TRBD2 as a possible D gene (6 bases). This CDR3 has 16 amino acids. Trimming removed 5 bases from V and 3 bases from J, with 18 bases in between. In germline, CDR1 is SGHRS, CDR2 YFSETQ. In DNA, the CDR3 is TGCGCCAGCAGTCCTTTCGCTAGCGACCACTACAATGAGCAGTTCTTC. Translated: CASSPFASDHYNEQFF.

The V gene is TRBV10-1, the J gene TRBJ2-7, with D hard to call. Looked up from germline, CDR1 is WNHNN and CDR2 is SYGVQD (reference sequence). The V end lost 4 bases, the J end lost 0 bases, and 10 bases lay between the germline ends. The CDR3 consists of 14 residues. The CDR3 DNA sequence: TGCGCCAGCAGTGTCCAGCGCCACTCCTACGAGCAGTACTTC. Its translation is CASSVQRHSYEQYF.

The rearrangement uses TRBV19 and TRBJ1-2; D remains unclear. Germline CDR1 reads LNHDA; CDR2 reads SQIVND (reference sequence). This CDR3 is built from 13 residues. Trimming shortened V by 7 bases and J by 3 bases, and 12 bases separated the two germline ends. CDR3 sequence reads: CASTAGPYYGYTF. The CDR3 DNA sequence: TGTGCCAGTACGGCTGGGCCCTACTATGGCTACACCTTC.

The chain uses TRBV18 and TRBJ1-3; D is unclear. V was trimmed by 0 bases and J by 5 bases, leaving 8 bases between them. This CDR3 comprises 14 residues. Germline V gives CDR1 KGHSH, CDR2 LQKENI. Here the CDR3 DNA reads TGTGCCAGCTCACCACCGGCACCAAGAAACACCATATATTTT. This gives the protein CASSPPAPRNTIYF. The whole variable domain, remainder taken from reference TRBV18 and TRBJ1-3, is NAGVMQNPRHLVRRRGQEARLRCSPMKGHSHVYWYRQLPEEGLKFMVYLQKENIIDESGMPKERFSAEFPKEGPSILRIQQVVRGDSAAYFCASSPPAPRNTIYFGEGSWLTVV.

The rearrangement links TRBV4-3 to TRBJ2-1; 7 bases match TRBD2. V shed 1 base, J shed 6 bases, and the junction held 9 bases outside the gene matches. Germline CDR1 is LGHNA and CDR2 is YSLEER. The CDR3 extends over 16 amino acids. The CDR3 region is CASSQVSLADFNEQFF. The DNA for the CDR3 is TGCGCCAGCAGCCAAGTATCCCTAGCGGATTTCAATGAGCAGTTCTTC.

On this clone: This may be a read error: a much more frequent sequence differs by one nucleotide. This specimen includes other DNA sequences encoding the same CDR3. The V and J genes are TRBV7-9 and TRBJ1-4; 9 bases line up with TRBD1. Germline CDR1 and CDR2: SEHNR and FQNEAQ (reference sequence). The junction had 3 bases not matched to a gene; V was cut back by 4 bases and J by 3 bases. The CDR3 length is 15 residues. The CDR3 here is CASSSQGAANEKLFF. DNA of the CDR3: TGTGCCAGCAGCTCACAGGGGGCAGCTAATGAAAAACTGTTTTTT. The complete variable domain, with remaining parts taken from reference TRBV7-9 and TRBJ1-4, reads DTGVSQNPRHKITKRGQNVTFRCDPISEHNRLYWYRQTLGQGPEFLTYFQNEAQLEKSRLLSDRFSAERPKGSFSTLEIQRTEQGDSAMYLCASSSQGAANEKLFFGSGTQLSVL.

This chain uses TRBV11-1 with TRBJ2-7; TRBD1 is a possible D gene (5 bases). CDR3 length equals 14 residues. V dropped 1 base and J dropped 9 bases, with 16 bases sitting between them. Germline V lookup: CDR1 SGHAT, CDR2 FQDESV (reference sequence). The CDR3 sequence is CASSLERGKAGQYF. The CDR3 nucleotides read TGTGCCAGCAGCTTAGAAAGGGGAAAGGCTGGGCAGTACTTC.

Regarding this clone: Other DNA variants within this sample encode the same CDR3. The chain is built from TRBV5-1 and TRBJ1-1; 8 nucleotides align to TRBD1. The CDR3 has 14 residues. Losses at the gene ends were 4 bases for V and 5 bases for J; bases not matched to a gene: 7. The V gene's germline CDR1 is SGHRS and CDR2 YFSETQ. DNA for the CDR3: TGCGCCAGCAGCCCTGGACAGGGACGGACTGAAGCTTTCTTT. Its translation: CASSPGQGRTEAFF.

This clone was seen a single time. The chain couples TRBV6-4 to TRBJ1-1; D might be TRBD1 (5 bases). Germline lookup yields CDR1 MRHNA and CDR2 SNTAGT. V was clipped by 4 bases and J by 0 bases, with 9 bases between them. The CDR3 totals 14 residues. The CDR3 DNA reads as TGTGCCAGCAGTGTGGGGGGAATGAACACTGAAGCTTTCTTT. Its translation: CASSVGGMNTEAFF.

The chain has TRBV5-1 and TRBJ2-1; TRBD2 matches 8 bases. The germline CDR1 and CDR2 sequences are SGHRS and YFSETQ. The ends lost 0 bases at V and 1 base at J; junction bases unmatched: 6. The CDR3 loop spans 17 amino acids. CDR3 DNA: TGCGCCAGCAGCTTGGGAGGGGCGGGAGGTTCCTACAATGAGCAGTTCTTC. Translation: CASSLGGAGGSYNEQFF.

The V and J genes are TRBV29-1 and TRBJ2-6; 10 bases line up with TRBD1. This CDR3 is 16 amino acids long. Germline V gene data show CDR1 as SQVTM and CDR2 as ANQGSEA. V shed 5 bases and J 3 bases; nucleotides not matched to a gene: 7. The CDR3 DNA sequence: TGCAGCGTTCCAGGGACAGGGGACATTGGGGCCAACGTCCTGACTTTC. Encoded protein: CSVPGTGDIGANVLTF.

Here the CDR3 DNA reads TGCGCCAGCAGCGGCCCCCCCCAATCCTACAATGAGCAGTTCTTC. Protein sequence: CASSGPPQSYNEQFF. This rearrangement joins TRBV10-1 to TRBJ2-1; D is uncertain. The CDR3 length is 15 residues. Per germline, CDR1 WNHNN and CDR2 SYGVQD (reference sequence). V was pared by 6 bases and J by 1 base, with 13 bases between.

V is TRBV19 and J is TRBJ1-5; 7 bases map to TRBD1. Germline values: CDR1 LNHDA, CDR2 SQIVND (reference sequence). The CDR3 covers 14 residues. With V trimmed by 3 bases and J by 7 bases, 6 bases remained unmatched. CDR3 region: CASSMDRLGQPQHF. CDR3 in DNA: TGTGCCAGTAGTATGGACAGGCTCGGGCAGCCCCAGCATTTT.

The table lists this clone with a count of one. CDR3 DNA: TGTGCCAGCGGAAATGAACTAGCGGGAGTGTCATCAGATACGCAGTATTTT. Translated: CASGNELAGVSSDTQYF. The rearrangement uses TRBV28 and TRBJ2-3, with 11 bases lining up with TRBD2. V shed 8 bases, J shed 4 bases, and the junction held 14 bases outside the gene matches. Germline lookup yields CDR1 MDHEN and CDR2 SYDVKM. The CDR3 contains 17 residues.

The chain links TRBV5-1 to TRBJ2-1; tentatively, D is TRBD1 (6 bases). The length of the CDR3 is 15 residues. With 2 bases removed from V and 0 bases from J, the gap between germline ends came to 9 bases. Germline values: CDR1 SGHRS, CDR2 YFSETQ. The CDR3 spells CASSFAGDSYNEQFF. The DNA for the CDR3 is TGCGCCAGCAGCTTCGCAGGGGACTCCTACAATGAGCAGTTCTTC.

The V and J genes are TRBV7-3 and TRBJ2-1; D possibly corresponds to TRBD2 (5 bases). Trimming removed 5 bases from V and 7 bases from J, with 15 bases in between. Germline V gives CDR1 SGHTA, CDR2 FQGTGA. CDR3 length: 14 residues. In DNA form, the CDR3 reads TGTGCCAGCAGCCCGTCACTAGATATGAATGAGCAGTTCTTC. Amino acids: CASSPSLDMNEQFF.

The V and J genes are TRBV7-2 and TRBJ2-2; D gene uncertain. Deletions cut 2 bases from V and 6 bases from J, with 7 bases between. From germline, CDR1 is SGHTA and CDR2 FQGNSA. There are 13 residues in the CDR3. The CDR3 spells CASSLFSPGELFF. In nucleotides, the CDR3 is TGTGCCAGCAGCTTATTTTCCCCCGGGGAGCTGTTTTTT.

The gene calls are TRBV11-2 and TRBJ2-3, with 8 bases aligning to TRBD1. Germline trimming cut 5 bases from V and 0 bases from J; bases unmatched to any gene: 7. CDR1 and CDR2 (germline): SGHAT, FQNNGV. The length of the CDR3 is 16 residues. CDR3 bases: TGTGCCAGCAGCCAACCACAGGGGGTCAGCACAGATACGCAGTATTTT. It yields the protein CASSQPQGVSTDTQYF.

This clone has more than one count but fewer than ten. V gene TRBV19 combines with J gene TRBJ2-2; perhaps TRBD1 as D (5 bases). CDR1 is LNHDA, CDR2 SQIVND, per germline (reference sequence). This CDR3 spans 14 amino acids. Deletions cut 9 bases from V and 2 bases from J, with 13 bases between. CDR3: CASKRQGNTGELFF. CDR3 nucleotides: TGTGCCAGCAAAAGGCAGGGCAACACCGGGGAGCTGTTTTTT.

The chain carries TRBV25-1 and TRBJ2-1; 12 nucleotides match TRBD1. The CDR3 loop spans 15 amino acids. Looked up from germline, CDR1 is MGHDK and CDR2 is SYGVNS. J gave up 7 bases and V 5 bases, and 6 bases lay outside the gene matches. The CDR3 reads CASSLRDRGHNEQFF. CDR3 DNA: TGTGCCAGCAGTCTCCGGGACAGGGGGCATAATGAGCAGTTCTTC.